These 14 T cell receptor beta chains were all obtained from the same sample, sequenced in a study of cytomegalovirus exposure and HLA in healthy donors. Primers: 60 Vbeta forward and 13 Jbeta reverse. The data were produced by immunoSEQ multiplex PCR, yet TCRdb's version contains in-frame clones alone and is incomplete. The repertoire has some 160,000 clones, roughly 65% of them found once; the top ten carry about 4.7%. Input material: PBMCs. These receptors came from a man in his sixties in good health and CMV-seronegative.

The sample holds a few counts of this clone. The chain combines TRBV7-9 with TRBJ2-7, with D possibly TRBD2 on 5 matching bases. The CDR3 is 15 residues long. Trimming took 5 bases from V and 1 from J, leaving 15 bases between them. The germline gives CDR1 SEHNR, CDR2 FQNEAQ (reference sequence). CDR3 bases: TGTGCCAGCAGCCCCTTGGGAGAGCGTTCCTACGAGCAGTACTTC. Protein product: CASSPLGERSYEQYF. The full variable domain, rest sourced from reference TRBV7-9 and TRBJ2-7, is DTGVSQNPRHKITKRGQNVTFRCDPISEHNRLYWYRQTLGQGPEFLTYFQNEAQLEKSRLLSDRFSAERPKGSFSTLEIQRTEQGDSAMYLCASSPLGERSYEQYFGPGTRLTVT.

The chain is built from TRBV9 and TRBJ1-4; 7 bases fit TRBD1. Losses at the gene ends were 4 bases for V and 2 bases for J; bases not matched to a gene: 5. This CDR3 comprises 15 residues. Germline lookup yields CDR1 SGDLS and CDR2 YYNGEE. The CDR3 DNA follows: TGTGCCAGCAGCTCCTCGACAGGGACTAATGAAAAACTGTTTTTT. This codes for CASSSSTGTNEKLFF.

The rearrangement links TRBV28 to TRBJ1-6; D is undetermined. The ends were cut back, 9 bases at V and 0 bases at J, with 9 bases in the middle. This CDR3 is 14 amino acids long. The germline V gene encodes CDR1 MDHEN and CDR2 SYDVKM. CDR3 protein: CASDYSSYNSPLHF. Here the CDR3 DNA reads TGTGCCAGTGATTACAGCTCCTATAATTCACCCCTCCACTTT.

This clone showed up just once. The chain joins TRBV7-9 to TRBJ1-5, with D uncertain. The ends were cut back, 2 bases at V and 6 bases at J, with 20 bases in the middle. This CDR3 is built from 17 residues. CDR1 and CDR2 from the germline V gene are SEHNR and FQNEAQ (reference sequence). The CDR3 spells CASSLSPPGALSQPQHF. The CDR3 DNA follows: TGTGCCAGCAGCTTAAGCCCGCCGGGAGCACTGAGTCAGCCCCAGCATTTT.

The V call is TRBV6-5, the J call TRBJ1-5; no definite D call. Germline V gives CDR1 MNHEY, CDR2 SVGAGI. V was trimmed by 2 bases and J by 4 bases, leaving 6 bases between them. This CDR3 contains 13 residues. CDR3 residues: CASSYEGNQPQHF. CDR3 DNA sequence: TGTGCCAGCAGTTACGAGGGAAATCAGCCCCAGCATTTT.

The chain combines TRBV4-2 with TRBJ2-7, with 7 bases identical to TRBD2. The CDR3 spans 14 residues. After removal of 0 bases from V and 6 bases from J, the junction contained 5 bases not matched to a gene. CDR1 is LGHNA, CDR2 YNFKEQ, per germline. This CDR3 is CASSQDLGGPEQYF. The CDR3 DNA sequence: TGTGCCAGCAGCCAAGATCTGGGAGGGCCCGAGCAGTACTTC.

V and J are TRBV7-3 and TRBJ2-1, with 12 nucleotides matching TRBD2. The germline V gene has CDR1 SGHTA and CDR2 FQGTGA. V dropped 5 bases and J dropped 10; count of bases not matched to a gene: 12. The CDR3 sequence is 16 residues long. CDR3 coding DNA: TGTGCCAGCAGCACCTTCGCCCTAGCGGGAGGGGGGGAGCAGTTCTTC. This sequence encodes CASSTFALAGGGEQFF. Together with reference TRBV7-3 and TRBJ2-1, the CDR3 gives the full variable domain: GAGVSQTPSNKVTEKGKYVELRCDPISGHTALYWYRQSLGQGPEFLIYFQGTGAADDSGLPNDRFFAVRPEGSVSTLKIQRTERGDSAVYLCASSTFALAGGGEQFFGPGTRLTVL.

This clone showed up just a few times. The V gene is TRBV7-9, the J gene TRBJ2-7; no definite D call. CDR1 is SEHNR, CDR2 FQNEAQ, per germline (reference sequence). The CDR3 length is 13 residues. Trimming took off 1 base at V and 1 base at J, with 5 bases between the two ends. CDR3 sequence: CASSLVLSYEQYF. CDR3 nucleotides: TGTGCCAGCAGCTTAGTGTTATCCTACGAGCAGTACTTC.

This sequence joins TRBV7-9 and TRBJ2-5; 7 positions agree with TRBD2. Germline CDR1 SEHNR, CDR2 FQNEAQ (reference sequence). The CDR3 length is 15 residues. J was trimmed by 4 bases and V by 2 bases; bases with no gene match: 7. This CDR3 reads CASSLLAGERETQYF. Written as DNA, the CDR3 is TGTGCCAGCAGCTTACTCGCGGGAGAAAGAGAGACCCAGTACTTC. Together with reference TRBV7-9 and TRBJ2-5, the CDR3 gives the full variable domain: DTGVSQNPRHKITKRGQNVTFRCDPISEHNRLYWYRQTLGQGPEFLTYFQNEAQLEKSRLLSDRFSAERPKGSFSTLEIQRTEQGDSAMYLCASSLLAGERETQYFGPGTRLLVL.

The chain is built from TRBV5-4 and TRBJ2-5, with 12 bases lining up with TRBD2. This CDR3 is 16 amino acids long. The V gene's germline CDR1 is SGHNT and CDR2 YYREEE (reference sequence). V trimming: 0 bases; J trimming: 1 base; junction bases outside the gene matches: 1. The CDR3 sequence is CASSLGLAGVQETQYF. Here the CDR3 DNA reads TGTGCCAGCAGCTTGGGACTAGCGGGAGTCCAAGAGACCCAGTACTTC.

The CDR3 here is CASSSYSGSQLSYEQYF. CDR3 coding DNA: TGTGCCAGCAGCTCCTATAGCGGGAGCCAACTATCCTACGAGCAGTACTTC. The V gene is TRBV7-8, the J gene TRBJ2-7, with TRBD2 matching over 9 bases. Germline loops: CDR1 SGHVS, CDR2 FQNEAQ. The V and J ends lost 4 bases and 1 base, in that order; junction bases with no gene match: 11. The CDR3 totals 17 residues.

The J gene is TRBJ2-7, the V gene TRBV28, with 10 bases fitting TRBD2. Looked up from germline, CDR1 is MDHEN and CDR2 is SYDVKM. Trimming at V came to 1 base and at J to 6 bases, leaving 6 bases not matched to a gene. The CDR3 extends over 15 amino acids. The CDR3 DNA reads TGTGCCAGCAGTTTATACGGACTAGCGGCGGGCGAGCAGTACTTC. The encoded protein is CASSLYGLAAGEQYF.

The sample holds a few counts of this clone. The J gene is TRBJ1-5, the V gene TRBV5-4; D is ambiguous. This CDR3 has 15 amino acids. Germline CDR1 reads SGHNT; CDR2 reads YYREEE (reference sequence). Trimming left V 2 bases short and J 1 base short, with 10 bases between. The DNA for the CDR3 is TGTGCCAGCAGCTTCGACATTGGAAGCAATCAGCCCCAGCATTTT. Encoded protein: CASSFDIGSNQPQHF. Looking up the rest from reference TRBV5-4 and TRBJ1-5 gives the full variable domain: ETGVTQSPTHLIKTRGQQVTLRCSSQSGHNTVSWYQQALGQGPQFIFQYYREEENGRGNFPPRFSGLQFPNYSSELNVNALELDDSALYLCASSFDIGSNQPQHFGDGTRLSIL.

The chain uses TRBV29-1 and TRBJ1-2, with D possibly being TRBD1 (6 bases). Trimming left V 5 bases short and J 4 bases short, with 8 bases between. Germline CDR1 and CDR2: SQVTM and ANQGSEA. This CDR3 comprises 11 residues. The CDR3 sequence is CSVQGPYGYTF. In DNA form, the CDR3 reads TGCAGCGTTCAGGGGCCCTATGGCTACACCTTC.